This TCR beta chain was sequenced in a study of blood T cell repertoires in COVID-19. Study-wide context: Acute and convalescent COVID-19 specimens originated in the United States, Italy and Spain.

Participants reported their clinical history, and cohort assignment relied on those reports. In germline, CDR1 is LGHNA, CDR2 YSLEER. The CDR3 loop spans 21 amino acids. V was trimmed by 0 bases and J by 2 bases, leaving 27 bases between them. This clone was observed a few times. In the authors' workflow: For nucleated cells, counts were estimated from reference gene primer amplification. Repertoires were generated with immunoSEQ multiplex PCR, while TCRdb's copy carries only in-frame clones and drops some. From that table come the V and J calls and clone size; the DNA was used to work out D and trimming. The table lists some 200,000 clones, approximately 81% of them singletons.

The source material was PBMCs or T cells enriched from blood (not recorded which). This clonotype originated in a woman in her forties or fifties with acute COVID-19. This chain links TRBV4-3 with TRBJ2-3; D might be TRBD2 (6 bases). The CDR3 nucleotides are TGCGCCAGCAGCCAAGATGATTGGACCCTTATCCGCGGGAAGCACACAGATACGCAGTATTTT. Protein: CASSQDDWTLIRGKHTDTQYF.